The next 18 T cell receptor beta chains were all read from a single sample in a study of T cell changes during pregnancy in multiple sclerosis. Some clones are missing from TCRdb's copy, which holds only in-frame ones; the method was immunoSEQ multiplex PCR. The sample contains roughly 32,000 clones, roughly 89% of which appear only once. The input for sequencing was CD8+ T cells from peripheral blood mononuclear cells, taken in the second trimester of pregnancy. Source of these receptors: a female donor in good health, enrolled as a control in a pregnancy study.

The chain combines TRBV4-1 with TRBJ2-1; TRBD1 might be the D (5 bases). The CDR3 covers 11 residues. Germline CDR1 MGHRA, CDR2 YSYEKL. V was clipped by 2 bases and J by 10 bases, with 6 bases between them. CDR3: CASSQTGEQFF. Written as DNA, the CDR3 is TGCGCCAGCAGCCAAACAGGCGAGCAGTTCTTC.

The CDR3 nucleotides are TGTGCCAGCGGAGGGGGCGAAGGAAACACCATATATTTT. It is translated as CASGGGEGNTIYF. The chain links TRBV6-4 to TRBJ1-3; 7 nucleotides align to TRBD1. Germline assignment: CDR1 MRHNA and CDR2 SNTAGT. The V segment lost 8 bases and the J segment 4 bases; nucleotides outside the gene matches: 5. The CDR3 is 13 residues long.

The chain links TRBV2 to TRBJ1-2; 7 bases match TRBD1. The length of the CDR3 is 15 residues. With 3 bases clipped from V and 5 bases from J, the junction kept 9 bases outside the gene matches. Per germline, CDR1 SNHLY and CDR2 FYNNEI. CDR3 residues: CASSDADDRVYGYTF. For the CDR3, the DNA is TGTGCCAGCAGTGACGCGGATGACAGGGTTTATGGCTACACCTTC.

The chain combines TRBV2 with TRBJ2-7; D perhaps matches TRBD1 (6 bases). Germline CDR1 SNHLY, CDR2 FYNNEI. The ends were cut back, 6 bases at V and 6 bases at J, with 15 bases in the middle. The CDR3 spans 13 residues. The CDR3 DNA reads TGTGCCAGCAGGATAGGACAGAACATCGAGCAGTACTTC. Protein product: CASRIGQNIEQYF.

V usage is TRBV7-6 and J usage is TRBJ1-6; no clear D gene. The germline V and J ends were trimmed by 2 bases and 5 bases, with 16 bases remaining between them. There are 17 residues in the CDR3. Germline V gene sequence: CDR1 SGHVS, CDR2 FNYEAQ. The CDR3 sequence is CASSLRSGFADNSPLHF. The DNA for the CDR3 is TGTGCCAGCAGCTTAAGGTCAGGTTTTGCCGATAATTCACCCCTCCACTTT.

The genes are TRBV27 and TRBJ2-7, with no clear D. The CDR3 contains 15 residues. The V end lost 4 bases, the J end lost 6 bases, and 19 bases lay between the germline ends. Germline V CDR1 and CDR2: MNHEY, SMNVEV (reference sequence). CDR3 bases: TGTGCCAGCAGTTCCACTAACTACCTACGAACCGAGCAGTACTTC. Its translation is CASSSTNYLRTEQYF.

This chain connects TRBV7-6 to TRBJ2-7, with 7 nucleotides matching TRBD2. Per germline, CDR1 SGHVS and CDR2 FNYEAQ. This CDR3 contains 14 residues. Trimming at V came to 4 bases and at J to 6 bases, leaving 9 bases not matched to a gene. The CDR3 here is CASSSRGGVREQYF. The CDR3 DNA is TGTGCCAGCAGCTCCCGCGGGGGAGTCCGCGAGCAGTACTTC.

The chain couples TRBV4-3 to TRBJ1-6; weak D call: TRBD1 (6 bases). The CDR3 spans 16 residues. CDR1 is LGHNA and CDR2 is YSLEER in the germline V gene. The V end was cut by 2 bases, the J end by 10 bases, with 18 bases between. In DNA, the CDR3 is TGCGCCAGCAGCCAAAAACTACAGGGTAGTTACTCACCCCTCCACTTT. Encoded protein: CASSQKLQGSYSPLHF.

The V call is TRBV7-9, the J call TRBJ2-7; D might be TRBD2 (5 bases). V was pared by 4 bases and J by 3 bases, with 16 bases between. The germline V gene has CDR1 SEHNR and CDR2 FQNEAQ (reference sequence). The CDR3 loop spans 15 amino acids. CDR3 residues: CASSSNQGRGYEQYF. CDR3 DNA sequence: TGTGCCAGCAGCTCGAACCAAGGACGGGGCTACGAGCAGTACTTC.

This clone was picked up one time. The rearrangement joins TRBV7-8 to TRBJ1-5; tentative D call: TRBD1 (5 bases). Germline V gene sequence: CDR1 SGHVS, CDR2 FQNEAQ. The CDR3 runs to 13 residues. With 6 bases removed from V and 5 bases from J, the gap between germline ends came to 11 bases. CDR3 region: CASRSDSYQPQHF. CDR3 in DNA: TGTGCCAGCAGAAGTGACAGCTATCAGCCCCAGCATTTT.

V gene TRBV6-1 combines with J gene TRBJ1-2; 7 bases are shared with TRBD1. The CDR3 has 15 amino acids. Germline CDR1 is MNHNS and CDR2 is SASEGT. After removal of 5 bases from V and 8 bases from J, the junction contained 14 bases not matched to a gene. Here the CDR3 DNA reads TGTGCCAGCAGTCAAAGACAGGGCCCGTGGTCCGGCTACACCTTC. Its translation: CASSQRQGPWSGYTF.

Points on this clone: The sample holds other DNA sequences that translate to the same CDR3. The chain joins TRBV27 to TRBJ1-2; the D gene is possibly TRBD1 (6 bases). Trimming stripped 3 bases from V and 2 bases from J, with 7 bases between. The germline V gene has CDR1 MNHEY and CDR2 SMNVEV (reference sequence). CDR3 length: 13 residues. In nucleotides, the CDR3 is TGTGCCAGCAGTTTGGGGACAAACTATGGCTACACCTTC. This translates into CASSLGTNYGYTF.

The chain combines TRBV19 with TRBJ1-1; D remains unclear. Germline-derived CDR1 and CDR2 are LNHDA and SQIVND (reference sequence). V dropped 6 bases and J dropped 4 bases, with 9 bases sitting between them. This CDR3 spans 12 amino acids. The CDR3 spells CASSPPSTEAFF. In DNA, the CDR3 is TGTGCCAGTAGCCCCCCGAGCACTGAAGCTTTCTTT.

V gene TRBV6-5 combines with J gene TRBJ1-1; 7 bases fit TRBD1. The CDR3 totals 16 residues. Germline CDR1 and CDR2: MNHEY and SVGAGI. V lost 2 bases, J lost 5 bases, and 11 bases stayed unmatched. The CDR3 region has the DNA TGTGCCAGCAGTTACGGAGGGGGCCCCTCGAGGACTGAAGCTTTCTTT. This translates into CASSYGGGPSRTEAFF.

The table lists this clone with a count of one. DNA for the CDR3: TGTGCCAGCAGCCCTCAGGGGCCAGAGACCCAGTACTTC. Translation: CASSPQGPETQYF. This rearrangement joins TRBV14 to TRBJ2-5, with D perhaps matching TRBD1 (6 bases). The V gene's germline CDR1 is SGHDN and CDR2 FVKESK. Trimming stripped 4 bases from V and 4 bases from J, with 10 bases between. The CDR3 covers 13 residues.

This sequence joins TRBV27 and TRBJ2-7; 7 bases are a match to TRBD1. Germline CDR1 and CDR2: MNHEY and SMNVEV (reference sequence). This CDR3 spans 15 amino acids. With 5 bases clipped from V and 4 bases from J, the junction kept 11 bases outside the gene matches. CDR3 in amino acids: CASSGDSRPRYEQYF. The CDR3 region has the DNA TGTGCCAGCAGTGGGGACAGCCGCCCAAGATACGAGCAGTACTTC.

The chain combines TRBV6-5 with TRBJ1-1; D perhaps matches TRBD1 (5 bases). Germline values: CDR1 MNHEY, CDR2 SVGAGI. This CDR3 comprises 15 residues. Deletions cut 6 bases from V and 4 bases from J, with 18 bases between. The CDR3 nucleotides read TGTGCCAGCAGGAATCTCGCCCGGAGGGGCACTGAAGCTTTCTTT. Translating gives CASRNLARRGTEAFF.

The chain combines TRBV4-3 with TRBJ2-7, with a weak D call TRBD1 (8 bases). Per germline, CDR1 LGHNA and CDR2 YSLEER. The CDR3 has 19 residues. V dropped 0 bases and J dropped 4 bases, with 25 bases sitting between them. The CDR3 coding sequence is TGCGCCAGCAGCCAAGAAGAGTCCCTCGGACAGGGAGGGGGTTACGAGCAGTACTTC. This sequence encodes CASSQEESLGQGGGYEQYF.